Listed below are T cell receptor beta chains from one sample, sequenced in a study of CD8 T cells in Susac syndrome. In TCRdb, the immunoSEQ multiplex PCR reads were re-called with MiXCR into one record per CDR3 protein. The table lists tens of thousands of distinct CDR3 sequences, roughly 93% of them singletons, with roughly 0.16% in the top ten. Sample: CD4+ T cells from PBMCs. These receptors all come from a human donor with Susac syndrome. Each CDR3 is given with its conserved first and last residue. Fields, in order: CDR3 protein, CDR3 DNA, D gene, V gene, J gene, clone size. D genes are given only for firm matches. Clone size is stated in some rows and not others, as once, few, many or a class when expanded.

CDR3 protein: CASSRDGPYEQYF
CDR3 DNA: TGTGCCAGCAGTCGGGACGGCCCCTACGAGCAGTACTTC
D gene: .
V gene: TRBV27
J gene: TRBJ2-7
clone size: .

CDR3 protein: CASSLGTGVGGSPLHF
CDR3 DNA: TGTGCCAGCAGTTTAGGGACAGGCGTAGGGGGTTCACCCCTCCACTTT
D gene: TRBD1
V gene: TRBV12-3/TRBV12-4
J gene: TRBJ1-6
clone size: once

CDR3 protein: CASSQDHISYEQYF
CDR3 DNA: TGTGCCAGCAGCCAAGATCACATTTCCTACGAGCAGTACTTC
D gene: .
V gene: TRBV3-1
J gene: TRBJ2-7
clone size: .

CDR3 protein: CASSLADYNEQFF
CDR3 DNA: TGCGCCAGCAGCTTGGCCGACTACAATGAGCAGTTCTTC
D gene: .
V gene: TRBV5-1
J gene: TRBJ2-1
clone size: .

CDR3 protein: CASSEAGGRSTEAFF
CDR3 DNA: TGTGCCAGCAGTGAGGCGGGGGGTAGGAGCACTGAAGCTTTCTTT
D gene: .
V gene: TRBV2
J gene: TRBJ1-1
clone size: .

CDR3 protein: CASSSLGGTQYF
CDR3 DNA: TGTGCCAGCAGCTCCCTGGGGGGTACGCAGTATTTT
D gene: .
V gene: TRBV7-9
J gene: TRBJ2-3
clone size: .

CDR3 protein: CASSSGPDAYEQYF
CDR3 DNA: TGCGCCAGCAGCTCGGGACCTGACGCTTACGAGCAGTACTTC
D gene: .
V gene: TRBV5-1
J gene: TRBJ2-7
clone size: once

CDR3 protein: CSARDPRANYGYTF
CDR3 DNA: TGCAGTGCTAGAGATCCAAGAGCTAACTATGGCTACACCTTC
D gene: .
V gene: TRBV20-1
J gene: TRBJ1-2
clone size: .

CDR3 protein: CASSRGGELFF
CDR3 DNA: TGTGCCAGCAGCCGGGGCGGGGAGCTGTTTTTT
D gene: .
V gene: TRBV9
J gene: TRBJ2-2
clone size: .

CDR3 protein: CASSLDARTYEQYF
CDR3 DNA: TGCGCCAGCAGCTTGGATGCTAGGACCTACGAGCAGTACTTC
D gene: .
V gene: TRBV5-1
J gene: TRBJ2-7
clone size: .

CDR3 protein: CASSQVLRSGTGDSGELFF
CDR3 DNA: TGTGCCAGCAGCCAGGTCCTTAGATCCGGGACAGGGGATTCCGGGGAGCTGTTTTTT
D gene: TRBD1
V gene: TRBV3-1
J gene: TRBJ2-2
clone size: .

CDR3 protein: CSVGDRSVGKLFF
CDR3 DNA: TGCAGCGTTGGGGACAGATCGGTCGGAAAACTGTTTTTT
D gene: TRBD1
V gene: TRBV29-1
J gene: TRBJ1-4
clone size: .

CDR3 protein: CASSGTWGPNEKLFF
CDR3 DNA: TGTGCCAGCAGCGGAACGTGGGGACCTAATGAAAAACTGTTTTTT
D gene: .
V gene: TRBV6-6
J gene: TRBJ1-4
clone size: .

CDR3 protein: CASSPPSADTQYF
CDR3 DNA: TGTGCCAGCAGCCCCCCCAGTGCCGATACGCAGTATTTT
D gene: .
V gene: TRBV7-2
J gene: TRBJ2-3
clone size: .

CDR3 protein: CASAWNSTNQPQHF
CDR3 DNA: TGTGCCAGCGCATGGAATTCAACCAATCAGCCCCAGCATTTT
D gene: .
V gene: TRBV21-1
J gene: TRBJ1-5
clone size: .

CDR3 protein: CASSGRAPNYGYTF
CDR3 DNA: TGTGCCAGCAGCGGGAGGGCGCCAAACTATGGCTACACCTTC
D gene: .
V gene: TRBV5-6
J gene: TRBJ1-2
clone size: .

CDR3 protein: CASSFQGVGANVLTF
CDR3 DNA: TGTGCCAGTAGTTTTCAGGGGGTTGGGGCCAACGTCCTGACTTTC
D gene: TRBD1
V gene: TRBV19
J gene: TRBJ2-6
clone size: .

CDR3 protein: CASSSRTSGRNEQYF
CDR3 DNA: TGTGCCAGCAGCTCCCGGACTAGCGGGAGAAACGAGCAGTACTTC
D gene: TRBD2
V gene: TRBV7-9
J gene: TRBJ2-7
clone size: .

CDR3 protein: CASRSTGTAFTDTQYF
CDR3 DNA: TGTGCCAGCAGATCTACCGGGACAGCCTTCACAGATACGCAGTATTTT
D gene: TRBD1
V gene: TRBV6-2/TRBV6-3
J gene: TRBJ2-3
clone size: .

CDR3 protein: CSARDRTSGPSYEQYF
CDR3 DNA: TGCAGTGCTAGAGATCGGACTAGCGGGCCTTCCTACGAGCAGTACTTC
D gene: TRBD2
V gene: TRBV20-1
J gene: TRBJ2-7
clone size: .

CDR3 protein: CASSQDLPTEAFF
CDR3 DNA: TGTGCCAGCAGCCAAGATCTTCCCACTGAAGCTTTCTTT
D gene: .
V gene: TRBV14
J gene: TRBJ1-1
clone size: .

CDR3 protein: CASSLDLGRGINSPLHF
CDR3 DNA: TGCGCCAGCAGCTTGGACCTAGGCCGGGGAATCAATTCACCCCTCCACTTT
D gene: .
V gene: TRBV5-1
J gene: TRBJ1-6
clone size: .

CDR3 protein: CASSYYRQETQYF
CDR3 DNA: TGTGCCAGCAGTTACTACAGGCAAGAGACCCAGTACTTC
D gene: .
V gene: TRBV6-2/TRBV6-3
J gene: TRBJ2-5
clone size: .

CDR3 protein: CAWIGGASPNYGYTF
CDR3 DNA: TGTGCCTGGATAGGGGGGGCGTCTCCTAACTATGGCTACACCTTC
D gene: .
V gene: TRBV30
J gene: TRBJ1-2
clone size: .

CDR3 protein: CASSQLDRDTEAFF
CDR3 DNA: TGTGCCAGCAGCCAACTGGACAGGGATACTGAAGCTTTCTTT
D gene: TRBD1
V gene: TRBV3-1
J gene: TRBJ1-1
clone size: .

CDR3 protein: CSASSAAGQHEQYF
CDR3 DNA: TGCAGTGCTAGTTCGGCGGCAGGGCAACACGAGCAGTACTTC
D gene: .
V gene: TRBV20-1
J gene: TRBJ2-7
clone size: .

CDR3 protein: CASSLYSARWRAVGEQFF
CDR3 DNA: TGTGCCAGCAGTTTATATAGTGCCAGGTGGAGGGCCGTGGGTGAGCAGTTCTTC
D gene: .
V gene: TRBV27
J gene: TRBJ2-1
clone size: .